The 21 T cell receptor beta chains given below trace back to one sample, sequenced in a study of blood T cell repertoires in COVID-19. Produced via immunoSEQ multiplex PCR; TCRdb's table is partial and in-frame only. The sample shows roughly 570,000 clones, approximately 88% of them seen only once. The sample comprised peripheral blood. The receptors stem from a woman in her 50s with COVID-19, enrolled during active disease.

The gene calls are TRBV5-1 and TRBJ1-2; 8 nucleotides line up with TRBD1. Trimming took 0 bases from V and 4 from J; bases not matched to a gene: 5. The length of the CDR3 is 15 residues. Germline V gives CDR1 SGHRS, CDR2 YFSETQ. The CDR3 region has the DNA TGCGCCAGCAGCTTGGGCCCAGGGGGCGGCTATGGCTACACCTTC. This sequence encodes CASSLGPGGGYGYTF.

Only a few counts were recorded for this clone. The chain links TRBV2 to TRBJ1-6; D unclear. Trimming pared 5 bases from V and 4 bases from J, leaving 6 bases between. Germline V gene lookup returns CDR1 SNHLY and CDR2 FYNNEI. The CDR3 has 13 residues. The chain's CDR3 is CASSTPYNSPLHF. DNA of the CDR3: TGTGCCAGCAGTACACCGTATAATTCACCCCTCCACTTT.

The rearrangement joins TRBV30 to TRBJ1-2; possible D gene TRBD1, 6 bases. Germline loops: CDR1 GTSNPN, CDR2 SVGIG (reference sequence). Trimming removed 4 bases from V and 7 bases from J, with 22 bases in between. The CDR3 is 15 amino acids. The CDR3 DNA reads TGTGCCTGGACGGGACACCACGTTTCTTTGGGTGGCTACACCTTC. Amino acid sequence: CAWTGHHVSLGGYTF.

This clone was observed a single time. The rearrangement links TRBV11-2 to TRBJ1-2, with 8 positions matching TRBD1. Germline V lookup: CDR1 SGHAT, CDR2 FQNNGV. Trimming took 2 bases from V and 8 from J; bases not matched to a gene: 4. CDR3 size: 13 residues. The CDR3 loop is CASSLRTGSGYTF. CDR3 nucleotides: TGTGCCAGCAGCTTAAGGACAGGGTCCGGCTACACCTTC.

The count of this clone is one. The rearrangement joins TRBV27 to TRBJ1-4, with TRBD1 identical over 8 bases. V lost 0 bases, J lost 8 bases, and 8 bases stayed unmatched. CDR3 size: 16 residues. The germline V gene encodes CDR1 MNHEY and CDR2 SMNVEV (reference sequence). CDR3 region: CASSLSGDRGREKLFF. The DNA of the CDR3 is TGTGCCAGCAGTTTATCCGGCGACAGGGGAAGGGAAAAACTGTTTTTT.

The chain uses TRBV6-5 and TRBJ1-1, with TRBD1 as a possible D gene (5 bases). From germline, CDR1 is MNHEY and CDR2 SVGAGI. This CDR3 is 13 amino acids long. Trimming left V 5 bases short and J 1 base short, with 8 bases between. CDR3 in DNA: TGTGCCAGCAGTCTGACAGCGAACACTGAAGCTTTCTTT. Residues: CASSLTANTEAFF.

CDR3 in DNA: TGTGCCAGCAGTGAAGTCCAGGGGCAGGGAGAGACCCAGTACTTC. This translates into CASSEVQGQGETQYF. The chain recombines TRBV2 with TRBJ2-5; D is possibly TRBD1 (6 bases). Germline V lookup: CDR1 SNHLY, CDR2 FYNNEI. Deletions cut 1 base from V and 4 bases from J, with 13 bases between. The CDR3 has 15 amino acids.

This sequence joins TRBV7-2 and TRBJ1-4, with 10 bases identical to TRBD1. The CDR3 sequence is 15 residues long. The V gene's germline CDR1 is SGHTA and CDR2 FQGNSA. V lost 4 bases and J lost 7; bases outside the gene matches: 6. Here the CDR3 reads CASSSRQGAGEKLFF. CDR3 coding DNA: TGTGCCAGCAGCTCTCGACAGGGGGCCGGTGAAAAACTGTTTTTT.

The rearrangement joins TRBV9 to TRBJ2-3, with unresolved D. In germline, CDR1 is SGDLS, CDR2 YYNGEE. The CDR3 has 12 amino acids. With 4 bases removed from V and 5 bases from J, the gap between germline ends came to 8 bases. The CDR3 spells CASSSHQDTQYF. CDR3 coding DNA: TGTGCCAGCAGCTCCCATCAAGATACGCAGTATTTT. Complete variable domain (other parts from reference TRBV9 and TRBJ2-3): DSGVTQTPKHLITATGQRVTLRCSPRSGDLSVYWYQQSLDQGLQFLIQYYNGEERAKGNILERFSAQQFPDLHSELNLSSLELGDSALYFCASSSHQDTQYFGPGTRLTVL.

This sequence joins TRBV5-1 and TRBJ1-1, with D possibly TRBD1 on 6 matching bases. CDR3 length: 19 amino acids. The V gene's germline CDR1 is SGHRS and CDR2 YFSETQ. The V and J ends lost 5 bases and 1 base respectively, with 27 bases between them. In DNA, the CDR3 is TGCGCCAGCAGTCACCTCGGGGGGGCGAAGGCCTCTCGGAACACTGAAGCTTTCTTT. It is translated as CASSHLGGAKASRNTEAFF.

The CDR3 here is CASRTVRNSNQPQHF. The CDR3, as DNA: TGTGCCAGTAGGACAGTGAGAAATAGCAATCAGCCCCAGCATTTT. The chain combines TRBV19 with TRBJ1-5; tentatively, D is TRBD1 (5 bases). Germline V gene lookup returns CDR1 LNHDA and CDR2 SQIVND (reference sequence). The CDR3 covers 15 residues. The V gene lost 6 bases and the J gene lost 0 bases, with 12 bases spanning the gap.

The chain links TRBV27 to TRBJ1-6; D call uncertain. Trimming pared 3 bases from V and 6 bases from J, leaving 3 bases between. Germline V gives CDR1 MNHEY, CDR2 SMNVEV (reference sequence). This CDR3 spans 12 amino acids. The CDR3 is CASSFGNSPLHF. As DNA, the CDR3 is TGTGCCAGCAGTTTCGGTAATTCACCCCTCCACTTT.

This clone was observed once. This sequence joins TRBV2 and TRBJ1-1; D is unresolved. The CDR3 is 13 residues long. Germline CDR1 and CDR2: SNHLY and FYNNEI. Trimming removed 2 bases from V and 2 bases from J, with 6 bases in between. The CDR3 bases are TGTGCCAGCAGTGAACATCCAAACACTGAAGCTTTCTTT. Translated, it gives CASSEHPNTEAFF.

This clone has a handful of counts. The rearrangement links TRBV9 to TRBJ1-4, with TRBD1 matching 8 bases. V was clipped by 0 bases and J by 8 bases; unmatched bases: 6. This CDR3 is built from 15 residues. The germline V gene encodes CDR1 SGDLS and CDR2 YYNGEE. The CDR3 protein is CASSVGGQAGEKLFF. The CDR3 nucleotides read TGTGCCAGCAGCGTAGGGGGACAGGCTGGGGAAAAACTGTTTTTT. The variable domain in full, with the rest retrieved from reference TRBV9 and TRBJ1-4, is DSGVTQTPKHLITATGQRVTLRCSPRSGDLSVYWYQQSLDQGLQFLIQYYNGEERAKGNILERFSAQQFPDLHSELNLSSLELGDSALYFCASSVGGQAGEKLFFGSGTQLSVL.

The chain joins TRBV3-1 (or the pseudogene TRBV3-2) to TRBJ2-5, with D possibly being TRBD2 (5 bases). This CDR3 region has 16 residues. Trimming cost V 1 base and J 3 bases, with 15 bases left between them. CDR1 LGHDT and CDR2 YNNKEL come from the germline V gene (reference sequence). CDR3 region: CASSQVWVAGEETQYF. The DNA for the CDR3 is TGTGCCAGCAGCCAAGTATGGGTGGCCGGGGAAGAGACCCAGTACTTC.

The gene calls are TRBV28 and TRBJ2-4; 9 bases fit TRBD1. In germline, CDR1 is MDHEN, CDR2 SYDVKM. CDR3 size: 14 residues. With V trimmed by 3 bases and J by 8 bases, 5 bases remained unmatched. CDR3 in amino acids: CASSFTDRGYIQYF. For the CDR3, the DNA is TGTGCCAGCAGTTTTACGGACAGGGGTTACATTCAGTACTTC.

J is TRBJ1-2 and V is TRBV5-6, with D perhaps matching TRBD1 (6 bases). CDR3 length: 13 residues. The V end was cut by 6 bases, the J end by 4 bases, with 13 bases between. The V gene's germline CDR1 is SGHDT and CDR2 YYEEEE. In DNA, the CDR3 is TGTGCCAGCATAGGGGGACACCTCTATGGCTACACCTTC. Its protein product is CASIGGHLYGYTF.

This clone was seen once. The chain is built from TRBV3-1 (or the pseudogene TRBV3-2) and TRBJ2-7, with TRBD1 matching over 9 bases. Germline V gene sequence: CDR1 LGHDT, CDR2 YNNKEL (reference sequence). With 4 bases clipped from V and 7 bases from J, the junction kept 8 bases outside the gene matches. CDR3 length equals 14 residues. CDR3 bases: TGTGCCAGCAGCCCCCGGGACAGGGAGGGTGAGCAGTACTTC. Translating it yields CASSPRDREGEQYF.

The V and J genes are TRBV25-1 and TRBJ1-5; no definite D call. The CDR3 length is 13 residues. In germline, CDR1 is MGHDK, CDR2 SYGVNS. Trimming took off 2 bases at V and 7 bases at J, with 9 bases between the two ends. The CDR3 DNA follows: TGTGCCAGCAGTGAAGCAACCGGGCAGCCCCAGCATTTT. This encodes CASSEATGQPQHF.

This clone occurred a few times. The chain combines TRBV9 with TRBJ2-3, with 7 bases fitting TRBD2. The V gene end was trimmed by 0 bases and the J gene end by 2 bases; junction bases not matched to a gene: 3. This CDR3 contains 15 residues. Germline values: CDR1 SGDLS, CDR2 YYNGEE. For the CDR3, the DNA is TGTGCCAGCAGCGTAGCGGGGGGTTACACAGATACGCAGTATTTT. Its protein product is CASSVAGGYTDTQYF.

V and J are TRBV19 and TRBJ2-5; D possibly corresponds to TRBD2 (7 bases). Trimming stripped 7 bases from V and 6 bases from J, with 15 bases between. This CDR3 is 13 amino acids long. Germline CDR1 and CDR2: LNHDA and SQIVND (reference sequence). In DNA form, the CDR3 reads TGTGCCAGTAAACCGGGGGGCGCGAAGACCCAGTACTTC. Protein: CASKPGGAKTQYF.